This TCR beta chain was documented in a study of spatial heterogeneity in lung cancer. At the level of the study: Detection consistently captured more beta-chain sequences than alpha-chain sequences. Each distinct TCR and UMI combination averaged more than ten appearances in raw reads. Whole-study findings and limits: Ubiquitous expanded tumor TCRs were seen in blood more at resection than at follow-up.

Every TCR cDNA molecule carried a tag that served as a unique molecular identifier. MiXCR, applied by TCRdb to the 5' RACE reads, yields one record per CDR3 protein. The sample has some 37,000 distinct CDR3 sequences, approximately 7.5% seen once. This clonotype was seen repeatedly, ten times or more. The antigen remains undetermined. Stated time point: sample taken at primary tumor resection. Sequencing was performed on whole RNA extracted from tumor and nontumor lung tissue, or from frozen PBMC, and the material was left unsorted. V lost 3 bases to trimming and J lost 1 base, with 7 bases between them. Germline loops: CDR1 KGHDR, CDR2 SFDVKD. The CDR3 spans 14 residues.

The TCR comes from a male donor with early-stage non-small cell lung cancer. Sequenced here: PBMCs, sampled at surgery. The chain uses TRBV24-1 and TRBJ2-3, with no clear D. This CDR3 is CATSDPMGTDTQYF. CDR3 DNA: TGTGCCACCAGTGATCCGATGGGCACAGATACGCAGTATTTT.